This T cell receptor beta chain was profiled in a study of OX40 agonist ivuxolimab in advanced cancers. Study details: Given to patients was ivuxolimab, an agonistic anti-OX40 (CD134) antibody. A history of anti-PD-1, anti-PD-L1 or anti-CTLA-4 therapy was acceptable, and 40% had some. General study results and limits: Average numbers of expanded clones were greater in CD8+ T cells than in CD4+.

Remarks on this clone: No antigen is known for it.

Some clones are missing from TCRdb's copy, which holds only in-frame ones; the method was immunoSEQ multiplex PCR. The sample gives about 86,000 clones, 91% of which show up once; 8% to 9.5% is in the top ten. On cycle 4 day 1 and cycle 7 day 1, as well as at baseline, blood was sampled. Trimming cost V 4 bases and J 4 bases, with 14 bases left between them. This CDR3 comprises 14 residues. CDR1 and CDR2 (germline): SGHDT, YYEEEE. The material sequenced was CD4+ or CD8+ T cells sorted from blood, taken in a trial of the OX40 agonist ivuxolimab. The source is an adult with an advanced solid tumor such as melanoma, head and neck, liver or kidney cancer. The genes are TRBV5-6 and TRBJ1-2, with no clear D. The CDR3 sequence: CASSPTLGSYGYTF. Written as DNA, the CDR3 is TGTGCCAGCAGCCCCACCCTAGGCAGCTATGGCTACACCTTC.